This T cell receptor beta chain comes out of a study of response to subunit inactivated influenza vaccine. The sample holds a few counts of this clonotype. Each CDR3 protein gets one entry after TCRdb re-called the RT-PCR reads with MiXCR. The sample records around 580,000 distinct CDR3 sequences, approximately 15% being singletons. This CDR3 comprises 14 residues. Trimming took 3 bases from V and 8 from J, leaving 17 bases between them. Germline CDR1 SGDLS, CDR2 YYNGEE. The gene calls are TRBV9 and TRBJ1-2; possibly TRBD1 for D (5 bases). The clonotype comes from a man aged 50 or older who received an inactivated influenza vaccine. The input for sequencing was PBMCs from blood, taken about 11 days after vaccination. CDR3 amino acids: CASSATGTKGGYTF. CDR3 nucleotide sequence: TGTGCCAGCAGCGCTACCGGGACCAAGGGGGGCTACACCTTC.